This is a list of T cell receptor beta chains from one sample in a study of cytomegalovirus exposure and HLA in healthy donors. Produced via immunoSEQ multiplex PCR; TCRdb's table is partial and in-frame only. The sample has 93,000 or so clones, around 60% seen once. Sequencing was carried out using PBMCs. The receptors derive from a woman aged 50 to 65 in good health and CMV-seronegative. The CDR3 runs from the conserved cysteine through the conserved F or W. Each record gives: D gene, clone size, J gene, V gene, CDR3 protein, CDR3 DNA. D genes are given only for firm matches. Where a row states a size, it is once, few, many or the class of an expanded clone; other rows omit it.

D gene: .; clone size: .; J gene: TRBJ2-7; V gene: TRBV5-4; CDR3 protein: CASSLVPSDEQYF; CDR3 DNA: TGTGCCAGCAGCTTGGTTCCTAGCGACGAGCAGTACTTC
D gene: .; clone size: .; J gene: TRBJ2-5; V gene: TRBV5-6; CDR3 protein: CASSFWRAETQYF; CDR3 DNA: TGTGCCAGCAGCTTCTGGCGGGCGGAGACCCAGTACTTC
D gene: TRBD1; clone size: .; J gene: TRBJ2-2; V gene: TRBV19; CDR3 protein: CASSMRTGGSWELFF; CDR3 DNA: TGTGCCAGTAGTATGAGGACAGGGGGCTCGTGGGAGCTGTTTTTT
D gene: TRBD2; clone size: few; J gene: TRBJ2-5; V gene: TRBV14; CDR3 protein: CASSRGLAGAETQYF; CDR3 DNA: TGTGCCAGCAGCCGTGGACTAGCGGGGGCTGAGACCCAGTACTTC
D gene: .; clone size: .; J gene: TRBJ1-2; V gene: TRBV6-6; CDR3 protein: CASSNRDPNYGYTF; CDR3 DNA: TGTGCCAGCAGTAACAGGGATCCTAACTATGGCTACACCTTC
D gene: TRBD1; clone size: .; J gene: TRBJ2-1; V gene: TRBV7-2; CDR3 protein: CASAKQGVPNEQFF; CDR3 DNA: TGTGCCAGCGCTAAACAGGGGGTCCCCAATGAGCAGTTCTTC
D gene: .; clone size: few; J gene: TRBJ2-1; V gene: TRBV27; CDR3 protein: CASSSSVLPHNEQFF; CDR3 DNA: TGTGCCAGCAGTTCTAGCGTACTTCCCCACAATGAGCAGTTCTTC
D gene: .; clone size: once; J gene: TRBJ1-1; V gene: TRBV7-2; CDR3 protein: CASSLVTGSDTEAFF; CDR3 DNA: TGTGCCAGCAGCTTAGTTACAGGGTCGGACACTGAAGCTTTCTTT
D gene: TRBD1; clone size: few; J gene: TRBJ1-1; V gene: TRBV5-1; CDR3 protein: CASSLEPGQGRSGRDTEAFF; CDR3 DNA: TGCGCCAGCAGCTTGGAACCGGGACAGGGGAGATCAGGTCGGGACACTGAAGCTTTCTTT
D gene: TRBD2; clone size: .; J gene: TRBJ2-7; V gene: TRBV6-5; CDR3 protein: CASGLSGGMTYEQYF; CDR3 DNA: TGTGCCAGCGGACTTAGCGGGGGGATGACCTACGAGCAGTACTTC
D gene: TRBD2; clone size: few; J gene: TRBJ2-5; V gene: TRBV7-2; CDR3 protein: CASSRDYGIQETQYF; CDR3 DNA: TGTGCCAGCAGCCGGGACTATGGAATTCAGGAGACCCAGTACTTC
D gene: TRBD2; clone size: .; J gene: TRBJ2-3; V gene: TRBV19; CDR3 protein: CASSGTSGSWNTQYF; CDR3 DNA: TGTGCCAGTAGTGGGACTAGCGGGAGTTGGAATACGCAGTATTTT
D gene: TRBD1; clone size: .; J gene: TRBJ2-2; V gene: TRBV27; CDR3 protein: CASSPSRGPNTGELFF; CDR3 DNA: TGTGCCAGTAGCCCTTCCAGGGGGCCGAACACCGGGGAGCTGTTTTTT
D gene: TRBD2; clone size: .; J gene: TRBJ2-3; V gene: TRBV6-1; CDR3 protein: CASSPSGRESDTQYF; CDR3 DNA: TGTGCCAGCAGTCCCTCTGGGCGGGAGTCAGATACGCAGTATTTT
D gene: TRBD1; clone size: few; J gene: TRBJ2-7; V gene: TRBV11-2; CDR3 protein: CASSYGTGGDEQYF; CDR3 DNA: TGTGCCAGCAGCTACGGGACAGGGGGCGACGAGCAGTACTTC
D gene: .; clone size: .; J gene: TRBJ2-2; V gene: TRBV6-4; CDR3 protein: CASSVQQGNTGELFF; CDR3 DNA: TGTGCCAGCAGTGTGCAGCAGGGGAACACCGGGGAGCTGTTTTTT
D gene: .; clone size: few; J gene: TRBJ2-2; V gene: TRBV19; CDR3 protein: CASNPSVTGELFF; CDR3 DNA: TGTGCCAGCAACCCTAGTGTTACCGGGGAGCTGTTTTTT
D gene: .; clone size: .; J gene: TRBJ2-3; V gene: TRBV11-3; CDR3 protein: CASSLPGDTQYF; CDR3 DNA: TGTGCCAGCAGCCTCCCGGGGGATACGCAGTATTTT
D gene: .; clone size: .; J gene: TRBJ1-2; V gene: TRBV9; CDR3 protein: CASSGVYGYTF; CDR3 DNA: TGTGCCAGCAGCGGAGTCTATGGCTACACCTTC
D gene: TRBD2; clone size: few; J gene: TRBJ2-1; V gene: TRBV5-1; CDR3 protein: CASSLGASGASYNEQFF; CDR3 DNA: TGCGCCAGCAGCTTGGGGGCTAGCGGGGCCTCCTACAATGAGCAGTTCTTC
D gene: .; clone size: few; J gene: TRBJ2-7; V gene: TRBV27; CDR3 protein: CASSPTYPAYEQYF; CDR3 DNA: TGTGCCAGCTCTCCGACTTACCCAGCCTACGAGCAGTACTTC
D gene: TRBD1; clone size: few; J gene: TRBJ1-1; V gene: TRBV5-4; CDR3 protein: CASSFVDRENTEAFF; CDR3 DNA: TGTGCCAGCAGCTTCGTCGACAGGGAGAACACTGAAGCTTTCTTT
D gene: .; clone size: .; J gene: TRBJ2-7; V gene: TRBV7-9; CDR3 protein: CASVRDNSYEQYF; CDR3 DNA: TGTGCCAGCGTCCGGGACAACTCCTACGAGCAGTACTTC
D gene: TRBD1; clone size: .; J gene: TRBJ2-7; V gene: TRBV6-6; CDR3 protein: CASSTTGGSYEQYF; CDR3 DNA: TGTGCCAGCAGCACGACAGGGGGTTCCTACGAGCAGTACTTC
D gene: TRBD2; clone size: .; J gene: TRBJ2-2; V gene: TRBV5-1; CDR3 protein: CASSAWEGTGELFF; CDR3 DNA: TGCGCCAGCAGTGCCTGGGAGGGCACCGGGGAGCTGTTTTTT
D gene: TRBD1; clone size: few; J gene: TRBJ2-2; V gene: TRBV6-4; CDR3 protein: CASRRNRGQVGELFF; CDR3 DNA: TGTGCCAGCAGAAGAAACAGGGGGCAGGTCGGGGAGCTGTTTTTT
D gene: .; clone size: few; J gene: TRBJ2-7; V gene: TRBV11-3; CDR3 protein: CASSTRGWDEQYF; CDR3 DNA: TGTGCCAGCAGCACCCGCGGGTGGGACGAGCAGTACTTC
D gene: .; clone size: once; J gene: TRBJ1-1; V gene: TRBV7-9; CDR3 protein: CASTPPNRGNTEAFF; CDR3 DNA: TGTGCCAGCACCCCCCCCAATCGGGGGAACACTGAAGCTTTCTTT
D gene: .; clone size: few; J gene: TRBJ2-7; V gene: TRBV5-1; CDR3 protein: CASSLEGGPGLRREQYF; CDR3 DNA: TGCGCCAGCAGCTTGGAGGGGGGTCCGGGACTAAGACGGGAGCAGTACTTC
D gene: TRBD1; clone size: .; J gene: TRBJ1-5; V gene: TRBV6-5; CDR3 protein: CASSRQGSNQPQHF; CDR3 DNA: TGTGCCAGCAGTCGACAGGGAAGCAATCAGCCCCAGCATTTT
D gene: .; clone size: .; J gene: TRBJ2-3; V gene: TRBV7-9; CDR3 protein: CASSPRKGGTDTQYF; CDR3 DNA: TGTGCCAGCAGCCCCCGGAAGGGCGGGACAGATACGCAGTATTTT
D gene: .; clone size: .; J gene: TRBJ2-7; V gene: TRBV10-2; CDR3 protein: CASRNSYYEQYF; CDR3 DNA: TGCGCCAGCAGGAATAGTTACTACGAGCAGTACTTC
D gene: .; clone size: .; J gene: TRBJ1-1; V gene: TRBV7-9; CDR3 protein: CATSGGTGEAFF; CDR3 DNA: TGTGCCACAAGCGGAGGGACGGGTGAAGCTTTCTTT
D gene: .; clone size: .; J gene: TRBJ2-2; V gene: TRBV6-6; CDR3 protein: CASSAYPPNTGELFF; CDR3 DNA: TGTGCCAGCAGCGCCTACCCTCCGAACACCGGGGAGCTGTTTTTT
D gene: .; clone size: .; J gene: TRBJ2-4; V gene: TRBV28; CDR3 protein: CASSLGGGGKNIQYF; CDR3 DNA: TGTGCCAGCAGTTTAGGTGGGGGAGGCAAAAACATTCAGTACTTC
D gene: .; clone size: .; J gene: TRBJ2-1; V gene: TRBV11-2; CDR3 protein: CASSVINEQFF; CDR3 DNA: TGTGCCAGCAGCGTTATTAATGAGCAGTTCTTC
D gene: TRBD1; clone size: .; J gene: TRBJ2-7; V gene: TRBV10-1; CDR3 protein: CARGQGLYEQYF; CDR3 DNA: TGCGCCAGGGGACAGGGGCTATACGAGCAGTACTTC
D gene: TRBD2; clone size: medium-sized; J gene: TRBJ2-7; V gene: TRBV28; CDR3 protein: CASSLEASGTYEQYF; CDR3 DNA: TGTGCCAGCAGTTTAGAGGCTAGCGGTACCTACGAGCAGTACTTC
D gene: .; clone size: .; J gene: TRBJ2-3; V gene: TRBV18; CDR3 protein: CASSPVDRDTQYF; CDR3 DNA: TGTGCCAGCTCACCGGTAGATAGAGATACGCAGTATTTT
D gene: .; clone size: .; J gene: TRBJ2-2; V gene: TRBV5-1; CDR3 protein: CASSLAPTGNTGELFF; CDR3 DNA: TGCGCCAGCAGCTTGGCCCCGACAGGGAACACCGGGGAGCTGTTTTTT
D gene: TRBD1; clone size: .; J gene: TRBJ1-5; V gene: TRBV19; CDR3 protein: CASSPRDRGFGQPQHF; CDR3 DNA: TGTGCCAGTAGTCCTCGGGACAGGGGTTTTGGTCAGCCCCAGCATTTT